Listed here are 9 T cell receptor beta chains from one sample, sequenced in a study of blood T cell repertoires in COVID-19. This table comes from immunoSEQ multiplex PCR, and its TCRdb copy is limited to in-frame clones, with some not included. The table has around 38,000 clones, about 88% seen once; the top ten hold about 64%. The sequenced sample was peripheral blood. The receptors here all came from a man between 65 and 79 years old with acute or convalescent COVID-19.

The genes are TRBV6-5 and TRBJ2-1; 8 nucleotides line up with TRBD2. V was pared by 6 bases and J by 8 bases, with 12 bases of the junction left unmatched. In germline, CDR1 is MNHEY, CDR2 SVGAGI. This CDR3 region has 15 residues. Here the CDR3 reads CASRILAGSIHEQFF. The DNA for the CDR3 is TGTGCCAGCAGGATATTAGCGGGATCCATCCATGAGCAGTTCTTC.

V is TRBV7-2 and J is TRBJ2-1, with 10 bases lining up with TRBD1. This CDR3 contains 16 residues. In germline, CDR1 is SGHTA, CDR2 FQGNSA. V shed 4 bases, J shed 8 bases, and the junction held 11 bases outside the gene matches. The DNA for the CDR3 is TGTGCCAGCAGCTCACACCGGGACAGGGGTACGTATGAGCAGTTCTTC. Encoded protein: CASSSHRDRGTYEQFF. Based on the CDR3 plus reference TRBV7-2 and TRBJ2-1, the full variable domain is GAGVSQSPSNKVTEKGKDVELRCDPISGHTALYWYRQSLGQGLEFLIYFQGNSAPDKSGLPSDRFSAERTGGSVSTLTIQRTQQEDSAVYLCASSSHRDRGTYEQFFGPGTRLTVL.

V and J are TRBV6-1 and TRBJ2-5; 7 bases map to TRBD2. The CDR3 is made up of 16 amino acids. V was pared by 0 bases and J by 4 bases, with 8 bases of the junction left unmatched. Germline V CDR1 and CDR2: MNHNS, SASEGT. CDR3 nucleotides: TGTGCCAGCAGTGAAGCGGGACTACACGTCCGAGAGACCCAGTACTTC. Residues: CASSEAGLHVRETQYF.

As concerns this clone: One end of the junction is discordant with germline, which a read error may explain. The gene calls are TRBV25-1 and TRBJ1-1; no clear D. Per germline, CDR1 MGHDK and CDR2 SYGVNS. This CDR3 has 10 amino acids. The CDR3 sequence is CASSESRIYF. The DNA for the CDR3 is TGTGCCAGCAGTGAATCCCGCATCTACTTT. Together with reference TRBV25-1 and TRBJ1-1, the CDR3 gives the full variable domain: EADIYQTPRYLVIGTGKKITLECSQTMGHDKMYWYQQDPGMELHLIHYSYGVNSTEKGDLSSESTVSRIRTEHFPLTLESARPSHTSQYLCASSESRIYFGQGTRLTVV.

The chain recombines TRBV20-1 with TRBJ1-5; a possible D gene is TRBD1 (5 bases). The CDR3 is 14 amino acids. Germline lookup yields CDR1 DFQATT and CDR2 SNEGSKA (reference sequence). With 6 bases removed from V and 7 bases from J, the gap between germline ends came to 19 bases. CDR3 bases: TGCAGTGCCAGTTCTGGCGTGGAGGGGCAGCCCCAGCATTTT. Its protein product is CSASSGVEGQPQHF.

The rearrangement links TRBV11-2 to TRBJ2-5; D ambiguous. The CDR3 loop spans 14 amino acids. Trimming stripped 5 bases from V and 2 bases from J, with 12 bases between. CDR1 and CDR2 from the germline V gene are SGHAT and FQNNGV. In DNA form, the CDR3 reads TGTGCCAGCAGCCCCCCGCCGCAGCAAGAGACCCAGTACTTC. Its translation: CASSPPPQQETQYF.

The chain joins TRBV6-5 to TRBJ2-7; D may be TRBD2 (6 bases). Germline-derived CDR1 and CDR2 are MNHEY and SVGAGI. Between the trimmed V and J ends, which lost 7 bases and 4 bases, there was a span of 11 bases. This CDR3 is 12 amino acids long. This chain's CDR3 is CASTAGLYEQYF. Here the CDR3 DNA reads TGTGCCAGCACCGCGGGACTGTACGAGCAGTACTTC.

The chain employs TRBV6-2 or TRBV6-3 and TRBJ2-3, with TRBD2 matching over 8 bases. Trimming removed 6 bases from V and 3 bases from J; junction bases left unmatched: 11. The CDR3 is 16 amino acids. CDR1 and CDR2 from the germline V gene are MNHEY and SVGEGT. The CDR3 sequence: CASSTFRGGETDTQYF. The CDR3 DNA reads TGTGCCAGCAGCACCTTCCGGGGGGGAGAGACAGATACGCAGTATTTT.

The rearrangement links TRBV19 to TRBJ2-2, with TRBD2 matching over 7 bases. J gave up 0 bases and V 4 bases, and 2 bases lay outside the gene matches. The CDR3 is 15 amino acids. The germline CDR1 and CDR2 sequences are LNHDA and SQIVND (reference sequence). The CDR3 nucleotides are TGTGCCAGTAGTAAAAGCGGGGCGAACACCGGGGAGCTGTTTTTT. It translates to CASSKSGANTGELFF.